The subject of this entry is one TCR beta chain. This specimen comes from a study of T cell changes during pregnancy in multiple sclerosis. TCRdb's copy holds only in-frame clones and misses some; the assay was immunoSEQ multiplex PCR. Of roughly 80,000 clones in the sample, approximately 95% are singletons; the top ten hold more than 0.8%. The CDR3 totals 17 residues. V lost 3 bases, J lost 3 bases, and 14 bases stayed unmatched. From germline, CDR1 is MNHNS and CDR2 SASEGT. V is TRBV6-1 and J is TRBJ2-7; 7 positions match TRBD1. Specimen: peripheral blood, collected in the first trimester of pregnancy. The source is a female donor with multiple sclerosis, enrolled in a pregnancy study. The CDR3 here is CASSEAPDRPKIYEQYF. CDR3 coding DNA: TGTGCCAGCAGTGAGGCTCCGGACAGGCCTAAGATCTACGAGCAGTACTTC.